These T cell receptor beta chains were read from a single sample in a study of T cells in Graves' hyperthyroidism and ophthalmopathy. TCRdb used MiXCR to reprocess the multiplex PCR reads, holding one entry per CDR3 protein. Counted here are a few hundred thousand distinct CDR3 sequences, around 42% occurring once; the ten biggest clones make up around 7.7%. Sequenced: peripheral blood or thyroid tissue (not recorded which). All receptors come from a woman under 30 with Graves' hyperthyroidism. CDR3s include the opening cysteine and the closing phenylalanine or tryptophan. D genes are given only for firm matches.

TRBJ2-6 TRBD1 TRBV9 CASNPRTGSYRANVLTF
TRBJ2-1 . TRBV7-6 CASSLGVPLGANEQFF
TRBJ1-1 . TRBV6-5 CASSPQRSGLTEAFF
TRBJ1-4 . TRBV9 CASSVAGGQGTEKLFF
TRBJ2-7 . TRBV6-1 CASSEEVRLYEQYF
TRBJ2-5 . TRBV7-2 CASSSQHSGGKTQYF
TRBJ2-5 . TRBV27 CASSLSPSRGETQYF
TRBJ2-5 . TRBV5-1 CASSGASDALETQYF
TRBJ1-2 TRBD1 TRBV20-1 CSASGTGKMNF
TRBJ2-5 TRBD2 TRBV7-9 CASNPLASGAQETQYF
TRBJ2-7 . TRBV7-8 CASNLTPYEQNF
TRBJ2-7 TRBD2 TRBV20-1 CSASGGGSYEQYF
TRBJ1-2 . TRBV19 CASSGLPRNYGYTF